This T cell receptor (beta chain) originates from a study of T cell clonotyping in hematopoietic cell transplantation. Study outcomes and limitations: Higher Inverse Simpson Index values in graft donor and pretransplant recipient predicted broader posttransplant TCR diversity. Few recipient clonotypes overlapped donors; over 95% were de novo at given depth.

The ends lost 7 bases at V and 4 bases at J; junction bases unmatched: 8. The CDR3 is 15 residues long. Germline-derived CDR1 and CDR2 are SNHLY and FYNNEI. Profiling relied on immunoSEQ multiplex PCR, and the TCRdb table lists in-frame clones only, not all of them. The sample holds 9,500 to 11,000 clones, approximately 46% seen once. Details on this clone: The antigen is not known.

Recipient blood drawn about 28 days pretransplant and days 30, 100, 180 after. The TCR sequence derives from a male patient between 50 and 60 years old who had an allogeneic stem cell transplant from an unrelated donor, so the T cells may come from the graft donor. Some clones in this sample may be carry-over from other donors' samples. The sample here was PBMCs, taken 30 days after allogeneic stem cell transplant. V and J are TRBV2 and TRBJ2-1, with 9 bases identical to TRBD2. The CDR3 region has the DNA TGTGCCAGCAAAATAGCGGGAGTCCCGTACAATGAGCAGTTCTTC. It specifies CASKIAGVPYNEQFF.